The next 10 T cell receptor beta chains were all read from a single sample in a study of T-cell reconstitution after alpha-beta-depleted transplantation in children. Preparing the TCRbeta library involved the use of unique molecular identifiers. TCRdb reanalysed the PCR reads using MiXCR and keeps one entry per CDR3 protein. Of a few hundred thousand distinct CDR3 sequences listed, 23% were seen once; the top ten hold approximately 10%. Here the sequenced sample was PBMCs, mostly from graft donor cells, taken 180 days after TCRalphabeta/CD19-depleted stem cell transplant. These TCRs come from a male patient under 18 who had a stem cell transplant for acute lymphoblastic leukemia, so the T cells may come from the graft donor.

The chain employs TRBV4-2 and TRBJ2-3; 10 bases fit TRBD2. With 2 bases clipped from V and 6 bases from J, the junction kept 8 bases outside the gene matches. Germline V gene lookup returns CDR1 LGHNA and CDR2 YNFKEQ. This CDR3 is built from 16 residues. This chain's CDR3 is CASSQSGRAWADTQYF. The CDR3 region has the DNA TGTGCCAGCAGCCAAAGCGGGAGGGCCTGGGCTGATACGCAGTATTTT.

This clonotype has just a few counts. The DNA of the CDR3 is TGTGCCACCAGCAGAGAAGCCGAGGGCCCCTACGAGCAGTACTTC. Translation: CATSREAEGPYEQYF. The chain employs TRBV15 and TRBJ2-7; D possibly corresponds to TRBD2 (5 bases). The CDR3 sequence is 15 residues long. V lost 0 bases, J lost 2 bases, and 11 bases lay in between. The germline CDR1 and CDR2 sequences are LNHNV and YYDKDF (reference sequence).

This clonotype was observed a few times. The chain employs TRBV20-1 and TRBJ1-2; 7 positions match TRBD1. From germline, CDR1 is DFQATT and CDR2 SNEGSKA (reference sequence). The CDR3 extends over 12 amino acids. The ends lost 7 bases at V and 5 bases at J; junction bases unmatched: 7. The CDR3 protein is CSVTHRGYGYTF. The CDR3 region has the DNA TGCAGTGTTACTCACAGGGGTTATGGCTACACCTTC.

The CDR3 loop is CASSPGGAAYGYTF. CDR3 DNA sequence: TGCGCCAGCAGTCCTGGGGGGGCTGCGTATGGCTACACCTTC. This chain connects TRBV5-1 to TRBJ1-2; possible D gene TRBD1, 6 bases. This CDR3 region has 14 residues. The V end lost 5 bases, the J end lost 5 bases, and 16 bases lay between the germline ends. Germline CDR1 is SGHRS and CDR2 is YFSETQ.

The V and J genes are TRBV24-1 and TRBJ2-1, with 7 bases aligning to TRBD1. CDR1 KGHDR and CDR2 SFDVKD come from the germline V gene. CDR3 size: 15 residues. With V trimmed by 4 bases and J by 0 bases, 2 bases remained unmatched. In nucleotides, the CDR3 is TGTGCCACCAGTGACAAGGGGGCCTCCTACAATGAGCAGTTCTTC. Translated: CATSDKGASYNEQFF.

The V gene is TRBV18, the J gene TRBJ2-7; maybe TRBD2 (5 bases). Trimming left V 3 bases short and J 3 bases short, with 12 bases between. Looked up from germline, CDR1 is KGHSH and CDR2 is LQKENI. This CDR3 is built from 14 residues. CDR3 bases: TGTGCCAGCTCACCGTGGACTCCACTCTACGAGCAGTACTTC. This sequence encodes CASSPWTPLYEQYF. Full variable domain (missing parts from reference TRBV18 and TRBJ2-7): NAGVMQNPRHLVRRRGQEARLRCSPMKGHSHVYWYRQLPEEGLKFMVYLQKENIIDESGMPKERFSAEFPKEGPSILRIQQVVRGDSAAYFCASSPWTPLYEQYFGPGTRLTVT.

In this sample, this clonotype turned up a few times. The chain couples TRBV11-2 to TRBJ2-6, with D possibly being TRBD2 (5 bases). Germline-derived CDR1 and CDR2 are SGHAT and FQNNGV. The CDR3 has 15 residues. Trimming took 6 bases from V and 0 from J, leaving 9 bases between them. The CDR3 region has the DNA TGTGCCAGCAGTCCAGCGGCCTCTGGGGCCAACGTCCTGACTTTC. Translating gives CASSPAASGANVLTF.

V is TRBV5-6 and J is TRBJ1-6; 10 nucleotides align to TRBD1. V lost 0 bases, J lost 10 bases, and 10 bases stayed unmatched. The CDR3 contains 17 residues. Per the germline V gene, CDR1 is SGHDT and CDR2 is YYEEEE. CDR3 sequence: CASSLVPDRGLESPLHF. As DNA, the CDR3 is TGTGCCAGCAGCTTGGTCCCCGACAGGGGGCTCGAATCACCCCTCCACTTT.

This clonotype was observed a few times. The CDR3 DNA reads TGTGCCAGCAGCCTGGAGGGGTTCATGAACACTGAAGCTTTCTTT. This translates into CASSLEGFMNTEAFF. The V call is TRBV5-6, the J call TRBJ1-1, with a possible D match to TRBD1 (5 bases). The germline V gene encodes CDR1 SGHDT and CDR2 YYEEEE. The CDR3 length is 15 residues. V was pared by 4 bases and J by 0 bases, with 13 bases between.

In its sample, this clonotype was seen a few times. J is TRBJ2-2 and V is TRBV10-3, with D possibly TRBD2 on 7 matching bases. V shed 7 bases and J shed 4 bases, with 13 bases lying between them. Germline V lookup: CDR1 ENHRY, CDR2 SYGVKD. The CDR3 is 14 amino acids. CDR3 sequence (DNA): TGTGCCATCAAGGGGGGGCGCATCACCGGGGAGCTGTTTTTT. The encoded protein is CAIKGGRITGELFF.